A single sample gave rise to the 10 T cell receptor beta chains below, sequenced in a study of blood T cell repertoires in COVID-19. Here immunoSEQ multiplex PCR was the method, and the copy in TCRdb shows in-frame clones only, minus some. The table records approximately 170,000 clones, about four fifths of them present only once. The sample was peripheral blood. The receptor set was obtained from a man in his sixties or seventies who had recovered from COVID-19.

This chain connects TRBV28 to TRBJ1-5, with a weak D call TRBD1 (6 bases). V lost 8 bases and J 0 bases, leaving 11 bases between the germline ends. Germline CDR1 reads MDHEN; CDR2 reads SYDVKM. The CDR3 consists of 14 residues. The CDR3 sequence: CASGRTVSNQPQHF. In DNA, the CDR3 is TGTGCCAGCGGAAGGACAGTTAGCAATCAGCCCCAGCATTTT.

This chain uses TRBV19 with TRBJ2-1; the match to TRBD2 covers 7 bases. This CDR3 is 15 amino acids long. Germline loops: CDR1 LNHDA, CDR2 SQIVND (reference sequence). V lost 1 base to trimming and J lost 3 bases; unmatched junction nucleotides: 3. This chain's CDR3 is CASSIASGVYNEQFF. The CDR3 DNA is TGTGCCAGTAGTATAGCAAGCGGGGTCTACAATGAGCAGTTCTTC.

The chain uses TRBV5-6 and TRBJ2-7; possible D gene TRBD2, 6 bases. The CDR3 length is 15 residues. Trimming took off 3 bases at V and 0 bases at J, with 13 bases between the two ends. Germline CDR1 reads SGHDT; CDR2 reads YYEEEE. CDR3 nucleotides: TGTGCCAGCAGCTGGGGTGGGGGGAGCTCCTACGAGCAGTACTTC. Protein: CASSWGGGSSYEQYF.

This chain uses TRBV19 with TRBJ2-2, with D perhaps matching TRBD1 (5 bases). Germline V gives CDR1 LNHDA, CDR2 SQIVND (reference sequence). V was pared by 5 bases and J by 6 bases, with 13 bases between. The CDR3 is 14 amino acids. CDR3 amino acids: CASSGSPGSGELFF. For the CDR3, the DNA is TGTGCCAGTAGTGGATCCCCAGGGTCCGGGGAGCTGTTTTTT.

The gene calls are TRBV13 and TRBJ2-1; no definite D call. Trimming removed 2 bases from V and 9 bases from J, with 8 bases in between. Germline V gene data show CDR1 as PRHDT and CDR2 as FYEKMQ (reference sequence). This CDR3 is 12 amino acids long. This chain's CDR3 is CASSLRVGEQFF. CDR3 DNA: TGTGCCAGCAGCTTACGGGTTGGTGAGCAGTTCTTC.

CDR3 protein: CASSVGQGVLDEKLFF. The CDR3 DNA reads TGTGCCAGCAGCGTGGGACAGGGGGTCTTAGATGAAAAACTGTTTTTT. The chain links TRBV9 to TRBJ1-4, with TRBD1 matching 11 bases. Germline CDR1 is SGDLS and CDR2 is YYNGEE. CDR3 length: 16 residues. J lost 6 bases, V lost 2 bases, and 6 bases had no gene match.

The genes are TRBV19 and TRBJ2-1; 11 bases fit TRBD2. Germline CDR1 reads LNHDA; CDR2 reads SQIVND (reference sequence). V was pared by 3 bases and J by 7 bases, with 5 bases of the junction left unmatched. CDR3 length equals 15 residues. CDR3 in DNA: TGTGCCAGTAGTATGCTTAGCGGGAGGGGTAATGAGCAGTTCTTC. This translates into CASSMLSGRGNEQFF.

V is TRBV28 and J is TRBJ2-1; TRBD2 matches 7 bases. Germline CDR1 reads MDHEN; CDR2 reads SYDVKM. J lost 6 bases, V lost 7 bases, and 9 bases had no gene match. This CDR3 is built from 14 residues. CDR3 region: CASTKGGLFNEQFF. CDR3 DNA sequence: TGTGCCAGCACAAAGGGAGGGCTTTTCAATGAGCAGTTCTTC.

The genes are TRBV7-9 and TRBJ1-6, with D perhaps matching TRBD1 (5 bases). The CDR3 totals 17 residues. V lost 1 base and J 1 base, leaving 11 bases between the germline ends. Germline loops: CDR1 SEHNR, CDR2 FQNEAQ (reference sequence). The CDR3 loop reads CASSLDVGGSYNSPLHF. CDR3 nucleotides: TGTGCCAGCAGCTTAGATGTGGGGGGTTCCTATAATTCACCCCTCCACTTT. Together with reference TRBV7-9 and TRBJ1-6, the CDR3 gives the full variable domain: DTGVSQNPRHKITKRGQNVTFRCDPISEHNRLYWYRQTLGQGPEFLTYFQNEAQLEKSRLLSDRFSAERPKGSFSTLEIQRTEQGDSAMYLCASSLDVGGSYNSPLHFGNGTRLTVT.

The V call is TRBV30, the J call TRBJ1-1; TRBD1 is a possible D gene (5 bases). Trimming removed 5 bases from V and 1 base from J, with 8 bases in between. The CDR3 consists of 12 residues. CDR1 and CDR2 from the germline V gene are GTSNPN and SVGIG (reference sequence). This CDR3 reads CAWCGGNTEAFF. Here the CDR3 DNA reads TGTGCCTGGTGCGGGGGGAACACTGAAGCTTTCTTT.